One and the same sample provided the 21 T cell receptor beta chains below, sequenced in a study of T cells in Graves' hyperthyroidism and ophthalmopathy. RNA transcripts served as the template for amplifying TCR beta CDR3 regions. Carried out on the TCR CDR3, a first-round RT-PCR used the HTBI primer set. TCRdb used MiXCR to reprocess the multiplex PCR reads, holding one entry per CDR3 protein. The table shows some 300,000 distinct CDR3 sequences, with roughly 19% occurring only once. The sample consisted of blood. The receptors originated from a man aged 45 to 65 with Graves' ophthalmopathy.

This clonotype was detected only a few times. This sequence joins TRBV7-8 and TRBJ1-5; 7 nucleotides agree with TRBD1. Germline loops: CDR1 SGHVS, CDR2 FQNEAQ. The CDR3 has 18 amino acids. The trim removed 4 bases at V and 0 bases at J, leaving 12 bases unmatched. The chain's CDR3 is CASSSQPGQPHSNQPQHF. The DNA of the CDR3 is TGTGCCAGCAGCTCCCAACCGGGACAGCCCCATAGCAATCAGCCCCAGCATTTT. The full variable domain, with the rest looked up from reference TRBV7-8 and TRBJ1-5, is GAGVSQSPRYKVAKRGQDVALRCDPISGHVSLFWYQQALGQGPEFLTYFQNEAQLDKSGLPSDRFFAERPEGSVSTLKIQRTQQEDSAVYLCASSSQPGQPHSNQPQHFGDGTRLSIL.

Concerning this clonotype: One junction end does not reproduce the germline sequence, and a read error may be involved. The gene calls are TRBV4-1 and TRBJ2-7; 10 bases fit TRBD2. Near its end, the DNA agrees better with TRBJ2-1, so the J call may be wrong. Per germline, CDR1 MGHRA and CDR2 YSYEKL. This CDR3 has 14 residues. The DNA of the CDR3 is TGTGCCAGCAGCCCCGGGACTAGCGTCTACGAGCAGTTCTTC. It specifies CASSPGTSVYEQFF.

The chain has TRBV6-1 and TRBJ1-2; D is uncertain. Trimming removed 6 bases at V and 4 bases at J, with 12 bases between. CDR3 length: 13 residues. Germline lookup yields CDR1 MNHNS and CDR2 SASEGT. The chain's CDR3 is CASSRGLPYGYTF. The CDR3, as DNA: TGTGCCAGCAGCCGCGGCCTTCCCTATGGCTACACCTTC.

This clonotype has a handful of counts. The genes are TRBV5-1 and TRBJ2-3, with D unresolved. Deletions cut 1 base from V and 0 bases from J, with 15 bases between. Per the germline V gene, CDR1 is SGHRS and CDR2 is YFSETQ. CDR3 size: 17 residues. CDR3 region: CASSLFSLTSSTDTQYF. The CDR3 region has the DNA TGCGCCAGCAGCTTGTTCTCTCTGACTTCAAGCACAGATACGCAGTATTTT. The full variable domain, its missing parts supplied by reference TRBV5-1 and TRBJ2-3, is KAGVTQTPRYLIKTRGQQVTLSCSPISGHRSVSWYQQTPGQGLQFLFEYFSETQRNKGNFPGRFSGRQFSNSRSEMNVSTLELGDSALYLCASSLFSLTSSTDTQYFGPGTRLTVL.

At least ten counts were recorded for this clonotype. V is TRBV28 and J is TRBJ1-5; D unresolved. CDR1 is MDHEN and CDR2 is SYDVKM in the germline V gene. The ends were cut back, 2 bases at V and 4 bases at J, with 6 bases in the middle. The CDR3 consists of 13 residues. CDR3 residues: CASSLPSNQPQHF. CDR3 DNA: TGTGCCAGCAGTTTACCCAGTAATCAGCCCCAGCATTTT.

Worth noting for this clonotype: A much bigger clone sits one base away, suggesting this may be a read error. CDR3 protein: CASSLIFNQETQYF. The CDR3 bases are TGTGCCAGCAGCTTGATTTTCAACCAAGAGACCCAGTACTTC. The J gene is TRBJ2-5, the V gene TRBV5-5; D remains ambiguous. This CDR3 has 14 residues. V was shortened by 1 base and J by 0 bases, with 7 bases between the two germline ends. In germline, CDR1 is SGHKS, CDR2 YYEKEE (reference sequence).

The chain is built from TRBV7-2 and TRBJ2-1, with 11 bases matching TRBD2. The germline V gene encodes CDR1 SGHTA and CDR2 FQGNSA. V gave up 5 bases and J gave up 7 bases; unmatched junction bases: 7. The CDR3 contains 15 residues. The CDR3 spells CASSLRLAGTNEQFF. In nucleotides, the CDR3 is TGTGCCAGCAGCCTACGACTAGCGGGAACTAATGAGCAGTTCTTC. Using reference TRBV7-2 and TRBJ2-1 for the parts outside the CDR3, the full variable domain is GAGVSQSPSNKVTEKGKDVELRCDPISGHTALYWYRQSLGQGLEFLIYFQGNSAPDKSGLPSDRFSAERTGGSVSTLTIQRTQQEDSAVYLCASSLRLAGTNEQFFGPGTRLTVL.

This clonotype was observed at least ten times. The chain joins TRBV28 to TRBJ1-5; the D gene is possibly TRBD1 (5 bases). Germline lookup yields CDR1 MDHEN and CDR2 SYDVKM. This CDR3 spans 14 amino acids. Deletions cut 6 bases from V and 7 bases from J, with 16 bases between. The CDR3 loop reads CASRNSGQRQPQHF. The CDR3 nucleotides read TGTGCCAGCAGGAATTCGGGGCAGCGGCAGCCCCAGCATTTT.

This clonotype was detected a few times. The chain has TRBV19 and TRBJ2-2, with 7 positions matching TRBD2. The junction had 8 bases not matched to a gene; V was cut back by 5 bases and J by 5 bases. Germline loops: CDR1 LNHDA, CDR2 SQIVND (reference sequence). The CDR3 runs 15 residues. CDR3 protein: CASSRTGGGTGELFF. DNA for the CDR3: TGTGCCAGTAGTCGGACGGGAGGAGGGACCGGGGAGCTGTTTTTT. The full variable domain, rest sourced from reference TRBV19 and TRBJ2-2, is DGGITQSPKYLFRKEGQNVTLSCEQNLNHDAMYWYRQDPGQGLRLIYYSQIVNDFQKGDIAEGYSVSREKKESFPLTVTSAQKNPTAFYLCASSRTGGGTGELFFGEGSRLTVL.

This clonotype was detected many times. This chain links TRBV3-1 with TRBJ1-5; D may be TRBD1 (6 bases). CDR1 is LGHDT, CDR2 YNNKEL, per germline (reference sequence). Trimming shortened V by 3 bases and J by 1 base, and 16 bases separated the two germline ends. The CDR3 length is 17 residues. The CDR3: CASSQSPPRGSNQPQHF. CDR3 coding DNA: TGTGCCAGCAGCCAGAGCCCACCCAGGGGCAGCAATCAGCCCCAGCATTTT.

The chain employs TRBV29-1 and TRBJ2-3; D perhaps matches TRBD1 (6 bases). CDR1 and CDR2 from the germline V gene are SQVTM and ANQGSEA. Trimming removed 4 bases from V and 4 bases from J, with 9 bases in between. The CDR3 totals 12 residues. CDR3 DNA: TGCAGCGTTGGTCAGGGGTCAGATACGCAGTATTTT. Translation gives CSVGQGSDTQYF.

In its sample, this clonotype was seen many times. The chain has TRBV28 and TRBJ1-1; D gene ambiguous. V lost 3 bases, J lost 1 base, and 12 bases lay in between. The CDR3 covers 15 residues. Germline CDR1 reads MDHEN; CDR2 reads SYDVKM. The CDR3 DNA reads as TGTGCCAGCAGTTTCCGTGGCCAGACGAACACTGAAGCTTTCTTT. This translates into CASSFRGQTNTEAFF.

The chain combines TRBV24-1 with TRBJ2-1, with TRBD1 identical over 9 bases. The CDR3 runs to 12 residues. Germline V gene sequence: CDR1 KGHDR, CDR2 SFDVKD. V was pared by 9 bases and J by 12 bases, with 8 bases of the junction left unmatched. The CDR3 reads CATGTGSSAQFF. The CDR3 DNA sequence: TGTGCCACCGGGACAGGGTCGTCCGCGCAGTTCTTC.

The chain employs TRBV19 and TRBJ1-2; TRBD1 matches 7 bases. The J segment lost 5 bases and the V segment lost 10 bases, leaving 4 bases of the junction unmatched. CDR3 length: 11 residues. Germline-derived CDR1 and CDR2 are LNHDA and SQIVND (reference sequence). CDR3 DNA: TGTGCCACCGAACAGGGGTATGGCTACACCTTC. Its translation: CATEQGYGYTF.

The rearrangement joins TRBV5-6 to TRBJ2-3; D is unresolved. Trimming cost V 3 bases and J 0 bases, with 8 bases left between them. From germline, CDR1 is SGHDT and CDR2 YYEEEE. This CDR3 is 14 amino acids long. The chain's CDR3 is CASSWVTSTDTQYF. CDR3 nucleotide sequence: TGTGCCAGCAGCTGGGTGACCAGCACAGATACGCAGTATTTT.

V usage is TRBV5-1 and J usage is TRBJ2-3; 16 positions agree with TRBD2. There are 17 residues in the CDR3. The V gene end was trimmed by 4 bases and the J gene end by 1 base; junction bases not matched to a gene: 3. Germline assignment: CDR1 SGHRS and CDR2 YFSETQ. CDR3 loop: CASSPGTSGRGTDTQYF. The CDR3 bases are TGCGCCAGCAGCCCTGGGACTAGCGGGAGGGGCACAGATACGCAGTATTTT.

This clonotype has at least ten counts. This chain uses TRBV20-1 with TRBJ2-3; D is possibly TRBD1 or TRBD2 (5 bases each). Between the trimmed V and J ends, which lost 3 bases and 3 bases, there was a span of 16 bases. Germline CDR1 and CDR2: DFQATT and SNEGSKA (reference sequence). The CDR3 is 15 amino acids. CDR3 amino acids: CSASLGFGATDTQYF. The CDR3 region has the DNA TGCAGTGCTAGTCTTGGCTTCGGGGCTACAGATACGCAGTATTTT.

This clonotype was detected many times. The chain joins TRBV11-1 to TRBJ2-2; D uncertain. The CDR3 sequence is 13 residues long. The ends were cut back, 2 bases at V and 6 bases at J, with 7 bases in the middle. Germline CDR1 is SGHAT and CDR2 is FQDESV (reference sequence). The DNA of the CDR3 is TGTGCCAGCAGCTTACGGTCGTCCGGGGAGCTGTTTTTT. Encoded protein: CASSLRSSGELFF.

This clonotype was detected a few times. This chain links TRBV7-9 with TRBJ2-7; possibly TRBD2 for D (5 bases). The CDR3 is 16 residues long. Germline V gene sequence: CDR1 SEHNR, CDR2 FQNEAQ (reference sequence). The V and J ends lost 5 bases and 0 bases respectively, with 17 bases between them. DNA of the CDR3: TGTGCCAGCAGCGACGACTGGGTAGGGAGCTCCTACGAGCAGTACTTC. This codes for CASSDDWVGSSYEQYF. Based on the CDR3 plus reference TRBV7-9 and TRBJ2-7, the full variable domain is DTGVSQNPRHKITKRGQNVTFRCDPISEHNRLYWYRQTLGQGPEFLTYFQNEAQLEKSRLLSDRFSAERPKGSFSTLEIQRTEQGDSAMYLCASSDDWVGSSYEQYFGPGTRLTVT.

In the case of this clonotype: This may arise from a read error, as a much more abundant clone is one base away. The chain couples TRBV7-2 to TRBJ2-7, with a weak D call TRBD1 (6 bases). The CDR3 consists of 13 residues. Germline V gene data show CDR1 as SGHTA and CDR2 as FQGNSA. The CDR3 region is CVSSPRTAYEQYF. Written as DNA, the CDR3 is TGTGTCAGCAGCCCCCGGACAGCCTACGAGCAGTACTTC.

This clonotype has at least ten counts. The chain couples TRBV4-1 to TRBJ2-2; no reliable D call. The germline gives CDR1 MGHRA, CDR2 YSYEKL. The CDR3 totals 14 residues. The V and J ends lost 5 bases and 1 base respectively, with 8 bases between them. The CDR3 bases are TGCGCCAGCAGCAATCTCCTGAACACCGGGGAGCTGTTTTTT. The encoded protein is CASSNLLNTGELFF.